Each of the 26 T cell receptor beta chains below was sequenced from the same sample in a study of T cell responses to AZD1222 COVID-19 vaccine. Repertoires were generated with immunoSEQ multiplex PCR, while TCRdb's copy carries only in-frame clones and drops some. Here the sample spans roughly 120,000 clones, around 90% being singletons. The sequenced sample was peripheral blood, obtained on day 0 of MenACWY control vaccination. Every receptor here comes from an adult in good health.

The V and J genes are TRBV27 and TRBJ2-1; weak D call: TRBD2 (7 bases). CDR1 is MNHEY, CDR2 SMNVEV, per germline (reference sequence). Trimming left V 6 bases short and J 2 bases short, with 14 bases between. The CDR3 is 15 residues long. The CDR3: CASRLTGGPYNEQFF. As DNA, the CDR3 is TGTGCCAGCAGACTGACGGGGGGCCCCTACAATGAGCAGTTCTTC.

The chain carries TRBV4-1 and TRBJ1-2; 10 bases agree with TRBD1. V lost 4 bases, J lost 8 bases, and 7 bases stayed unmatched. This CDR3 comprises 14 residues. Germline lookup yields CDR1 MGHRA and CDR2 YSYEKL. This CDR3 is CASSRDRGLEGYTF. The CDR3 nucleotides read TGCGCCAGCAGCCGTGACAGGGGGCTAGAGGGCTACACCTTC.

V and J are TRBV5-1 and TRBJ1-2, with a weak D call TRBD1 (5 bases). The V and J ends lost 4 bases and 7 bases respectively, with 8 bases between them. This CDR3 spans 11 amino acids. Germline-derived CDR1 and CDR2 are SGHRS and YFSETQ. The CDR3 nucleotides read TGCGCCAGCAGCGAGGGGTTTGGCTACACCTTC. Protein sequence: CASSEGFGYTF.

The V and J genes are TRBV7-9 and TRBJ2-7; TRBD1 is a possible D gene (5 bases). The CDR3 has 13 amino acids. Trimming took off 6 bases at V and 6 bases at J, with 15 bases between the two ends. Germline values: CDR1 SEHNR, CDR2 FQNEAQ (reference sequence). The CDR3 is CASSPEQEIEQYF. CDR3 nucleotides: TGTGCCAGCAGTCCGGAACAGGAGATCGAGCAGTACTTC.

The rearrangement links TRBV7-6 to TRBJ2-7; unclear D gene. Per germline, CDR1 SGHVS and CDR2 FNYEAQ. The CDR3 contains 14 residues. V lost 1 base, J lost 2 bases, and 9 bases lay in between. The CDR3 reads CASSLVYSPYEQYF. The CDR3 coding sequence is TGTGCCAGCAGCTTAGTGTACAGCCCCTACGAGCAGTACTTC.

V usage is TRBV27 and J usage is TRBJ2-4, with 7 nucleotides matching TRBD1. The CDR3 runs to 13 residues. The V and J ends lost 2 bases and 9 bases, in that order; junction bases with no gene match: 4. Per the germline V gene, CDR1 is MNHEY and CDR2 is SMNVEV (reference sequence). DNA for the CDR3: TGTGCCAGCAGTTTAGACAGGGTAGGCATTCAGTACTTC. Its translation: CASSLDRVGIQYF.

V gene TRBV19 combines with J gene TRBJ1-2; D unclear. This CDR3 has 16 amino acids. Germline V gene data show CDR1 as LNHDA and CDR2 as SQIVND (reference sequence). The germline V and J ends were trimmed by 4 bases and 5 bases, with 20 bases remaining between them. The CDR3 DNA reads TGTGCCAGTAGTACAACGGCCGGCATGCTTACTTATGGCTACACCTTC. This sequence encodes CASSTTAGMLTYGYTF.

This clone was seen just once. The gene calls are TRBV5-6 and TRBJ2-1, with TRBD2 as a possible D gene (6 bases). The CDR3 extends over 13 amino acids. Trimming left V 3 bases short and J 7 bases short, with 11 bases between. The germline CDR1 and CDR2 sequences are SGHDT and YYEEEE. The CDR3 reads CASSYSGGNEQFF. The CDR3, as DNA: TGTGCCAGCAGCTACTCCGGGGGTAATGAGCAGTTCTTC.

This clone was observed once. The rearrangement uses TRBV11-1 and TRBJ2-1; 7 nucleotides align to TRBD2. Germline CDR1 and CDR2: SGHAT and FQDESV (reference sequence). Trimming at V came to 4 bases and at J to 4 bases, leaving 10 bases not matched to a gene. The CDR3 has 16 amino acids. As DNA, the CDR3 is TGTGCCAGCAGCTCCTACGCCAGCGGGGCTTACAATGAGCAGTTCTTC. Translation gives CASSSYASGAYNEQFF.

The chain combines TRBV11-2 with TRBJ2-7; D possibly corresponds to TRBD1 (6 bases). CDR3 length equals 13 residues. The germline CDR1 and CDR2 sequences are SGHAT and FQNNGV. With 5 bases removed from V and 2 bases from J, the gap between germline ends came to 10 bases. CDR3 DNA sequence: TGTGCCAGCAGCCGAACAGGGCCCTACGAGCAGTACTTC. Protein sequence: CASSRTGPYEQYF. The entire variable domain, with the rest obtained from reference TRBV11-2 and TRBJ2-7, is as follows: EAGVAQSPRYKIIEKRQSVAFWCNPISGHATLYWYQQILGQGPKLLIQFQNNGVVDDSQLPKDRFSAERLKGVDSTLKIQPAKLEDSAVYLCASSRTGPYEQYFGPGTRLTVT.

The chain carries TRBV30 and TRBJ2-1; no clear D. This CDR3 contains 11 residues. Trimming cost V 3 bases and J 7 bases, with 7 bases left between them. The V gene's germline CDR1 is GTSNPN and CDR2 SVGIG (reference sequence). The CDR3 region is CAWRSLNEQFF. The DNA for the CDR3 is TGTGCCTGGAGGTCCCTTAATGAGCAGTTCTTC.

This chain uses TRBV6-5 with TRBJ2-7; perhaps TRBD2 as D (6 bases). V was pared by 7 bases and J by 2 bases, with 18 bases between. The germline V gene encodes CDR1 MNHEY and CDR2 SVGAGI. The CDR3 is made up of 15 amino acids. The CDR3 here is CASNSKTSWPYEQYF. DNA of the CDR3: TGTGCCAGCAATTCCAAAACTAGCTGGCCCTACGAGCAGTACTTC.

The chain joins TRBV14 to TRBJ2-7; possible D gene TRBD1, 6 bases. The CDR3 has 14 residues. Trimming stripped 4 bases from V and 3 bases from J, with 13 bases between. Germline-derived CDR1 and CDR2 are SGHDN and FVKESK. The CDR3 is CASSPTGPFYEQYF. The CDR3 DNA sequence: TGTGCCAGCAGCCCGACAGGTCCTTTCTACGAGCAGTACTTC.

The chain employs TRBV10-3 and TRBJ1-1; D is perhaps TRBD1 (6 bases). This CDR3 has 13 residues. V lost 10 bases and J 1 base, leaving 13 bases between the germline ends. Germline assignment: CDR1 ENHRY and CDR2 SYGVKD. CDR3 loop: CANSDRENTEAFF. The CDR3 bases are TGTGCCAATTCGGACAGAGAGAACACTGAAGCTTTCTTT.

The chain recombines TRBV9 with TRBJ2-1, with D unresolved. Trimming removed 1 base at V and 0 bases at J, with 8 bases between. CDR3 length equals 15 residues. Germline V gives CDR1 SGDLS, CDR2 YYNGEE. The CDR3 reads CASSVWASSYNEQFF. The CDR3 region has the DNA TGTGCCAGCAGCGTATGGGCGAGCTCCTACAATGAGCAGTTCTTC.

The chain employs TRBV11-3 and TRBJ2-1; a weak D match, TRBD2 (6 bases). V dropped 5 bases and J dropped 6 bases, with 17 bases sitting between them. Germline CDR1 SGHNT, CDR2 YENEEA. The length of the CDR3 is 15 residues. For the CDR3, the DNA is TGTGCCAGCAGCCTGGCCGGGAGTCCCAGCAATGAGCAGTTCTTC. Translating gives CASSLAGSPSNEQFF. The full variable domain, rest sourced from reference TRBV11-3 and TRBJ2-1, is EAGVVQSPRYKIIEKKQPVAFWCNPISGHNTLYWYLQNLGQGPELLIRYENEEAVDDSQLPKDRFSAERLKGVDSTLKIQPAELGDSAVYLCASSLAGSPSNEQFFGPGTRLTVL.

Only one count was recorded for this clone. The genes are TRBV7-2 and TRBJ1-1; unclear D gene. The V end was cut by 3 bases, the J end by 1 base, with 9 bases between. This CDR3 comprises 14 residues. Germline assignment: CDR1 SGHTA and CDR2 FQGNSA. This CDR3 reads CASSFSLANTEAFF. As DNA, the CDR3 is TGTGCCAGCAGCTTTTCTCTTGCGAACACTGAAGCTTTCTTT.

The chain combines TRBV4-2 with TRBJ2-2; D gene unclear. Germline V gene sequence: CDR1 LGHNA, CDR2 YNFKEQ. CDR3 length equals 16 residues. V was pared by 0 bases and J by 4 bases, with 12 bases between. The DNA of the CDR3 is TGTGCCAGCAGCCAAGACGCCGATCGGGCCACCGGGGAGCTGTTTTTT. Its protein is CASSQDADRATGELFF.

The V call is TRBV28, the J call TRBJ2-7; TRBD1 is a possible D gene (6 bases). The germline gives CDR1 MDHEN, CDR2 SYDVKM. This CDR3 spans 15 amino acids. Trimming took off 5 bases at V and 1 base at J, with 15 bases between the two ends. The CDR3: CASSASGTLSYEQYF. In DNA form, the CDR3 reads TGTGCCAGCAGTGCCTCCGGGACACTATCCTACGAGCAGTACTTC.

The chain carries TRBV27 and TRBJ1-2; D is ambiguous. Germline loops: CDR1 MNHEY, CDR2 SMNVEV (reference sequence). The CDR3 totals 14 residues. Trimming removed 3 bases at V and 8 bases at J, with 16 bases between. CDR3 loop: CASSFSGLTGGYTF. Written as DNA, the CDR3 is TGTGCCAGCAGTTTCTCAGGATTAACTGGCGGCTACACCTTC.

The genes are TRBV9 and TRBJ2-1; 10 bases align to TRBD2. The germline V gene has CDR1 SGDLS and CDR2 YYNGEE. This CDR3 has 15 amino acids. V shed 0 bases and J 4 bases; nucleotides not matched to a gene: 1. The CDR3 loop is CASSVDSGGYNEQFF. The CDR3 region has the DNA TGTGCCAGCAGCGTAGATAGCGGGGGGTACAATGAGCAGTTCTTC.

This chain connects TRBV11-2 to TRBJ1-4; 12 positions match TRBD1. Germline V gene lookup returns CDR1 SGHAT and CDR2 FQNNGV. With V trimmed by 3 bases and J by 7 bases, 6 bases remained unmatched. The CDR3 has 16 residues. The CDR3 bases are TGTGCCAGCAGCTTTGGGACAGGGGGCTTGGGTGAAAAACTGTTTTTT. Its protein product is CASSFGTGGLGEKLFF. The full variable domain, rest sourced from reference TRBV11-2 and TRBJ1-4, is EAGVAQSPRYKIIEKRQSVAFWCNPISGHATLYWYQQILGQGPKLLIQFQNNGVVDDSQLPKDRFSAERLKGVDSTLKIQPAKLEDSAVYLCASSFGTGGLGEKLFFGSGTQLSVL.

The J gene is TRBJ1-1, the V gene TRBV30; 10 bases line up with TRBD1. Per the germline V gene, CDR1 is GTSNPN and CDR2 is SVGIG (reference sequence). After removal of 5 bases from V and 3 bases from J, the junction contained 3 bases not matched to a gene. The CDR3 sequence is 13 residues long. The CDR3 here is CAWRTGGYTEAFF. In DNA, the CDR3 is TGTGCCTGGCGGACAGGGGGTTACACTGAAGCTTTCTTT.

This clone has only a few counts. The chain has TRBV19 and TRBJ2-2, with no clear D. The length of the CDR3 is 14 residues. Germline V gene sequence: CDR1 LNHDA, CDR2 SQIVND (reference sequence). Trimming pared 5 bases from V and 2 bases from J, leaving 9 bases between. The CDR3 sequence: CASSVQYNTGELFF. For the CDR3, the DNA is TGTGCCAGTAGTGTACAATACAACACCGGGGAGCTGTTTTTT.

This clone appeared a few times. The rearrangement links TRBV28 to TRBJ2-5, with 7 bases identical to TRBD1. The CDR3 is made up of 15 amino acids. Germline V gives CDR1 MDHEN, CDR2 SYDVKM. V shed 8 bases and J 6 bases; nucleotides not matched to a gene: 15. CDR3 in amino acids: CASGQGVWGDKTQYF. The CDR3 nucleotides read TGTGCCAGCGGGCAGGGGGTATGGGGTGACAAGACCCAGTACTTC.

This clone turned up a few times. The V and J genes are TRBV3-1 (or the pseudogene TRBV3-2) and TRBJ1-1; 8 bases are a match to TRBD1. Trimming took 4 bases from V and 5 from J; bases not matched to a gene: 6. The length of the CDR3 is 14 residues. Germline values: CDR1 LGHDT, CDR2 YNNKEL (reference sequence). The CDR3 region is CASSLGQGWTEAFF. The CDR3 coding sequence is TGTGCCAGCAGCCTCGGACAGGGATGGACTGAAGCTTTCTTT.